The 5 T cell receptor beta chains listed next were all sequenced from one sample in a study of blood T cell repertoires in COVID-19. Generated by immunoSEQ multiplex PCR, the TCRdb table keeps only in-frame clones and is missing some. This table has around 250,000 clones, roughly nine tenths appearing once. Sequenced input: peripheral blood. These TCRs come from a man in his fifties or sixties with acute or convalescent COVID-19.

This chain joins TRBV15 and TRBJ2-7; 9 nucleotides match TRBD2. Germline loops: CDR1 LNHNV, CDR2 YYDKDF (reference sequence). CDR3 length equals 17 residues. With 3 bases clipped from V and 3 bases from J, the junction kept 12 bases outside the gene matches. The CDR3 DNA follows: TGTGCCACCAGCAGGGACAAGGGTAGAGCGGGAGGCTACGAGCAGTACTTC. Translated: CATSRDKGRAGGYEQYF.

The rearrangement joins TRBV24-1 to TRBJ2-1, with D possibly matching TRBD2 (6 bases). CDR1 is KGHDR, CDR2 SFDVKD, per germline. The CDR3 extends over 16 amino acids. The V end lost 3 bases, the J end lost 6 bases, and 17 bases lay between the germline ends. The CDR3, as DNA: TGTGCCACCAGTGATACAACTGGGACTTCTGGCAATGAGCAGTTCTTC. Its translation: CATSDTTGTSGNEQFF.

The chain carries TRBV6-5 and TRBJ2-7; TRBD1 might be the D (5 bases). The germline V and J ends were trimmed by 6 bases and 5 bases, with 17 bases remaining between them. The length of the CDR3 is 14 residues. Looked up from germline, CDR1 is MNHEY and CDR2 is SVGAGI. The CDR3 DNA is TGTGCCAGCAGCCCAGCCGGGCGCAGGGACGAGCAGTACTTC. It is translated as CASSPAGRRDEQYF.

DNA of the CDR3: TGTGCCAGCAGTTACTCGAGGGGAGGCGCCTATAATTCACCCCTCCACTTT. Amino acids: CASSYSRGGAYNSPLHF. The chain carries TRBV6-2 or TRBV6-3 and TRBJ1-6; possibly TRBD1 for D (5 bases). CDR3 length: 17 residues. Germline V gene data show CDR1 as MNHEY and CDR2 as SVGEGT. V was pared by 0 bases and J by 2 bases, with 11 bases between.

This chain's CDR3 is CASSQLKAGSYQETQYF. CDR3 sequence (DNA): TGTGCCAGCAGCCAACTGAAAGCGGGGTCGTACCAAGAGACCCAGTACTTC. V and J are TRBV3-1 (or the pseudogene TRBV3-2) and TRBJ2-5, with 7 bases aligning to TRBD2. Germline V gene data show CDR1 as LGHDT and CDR2 as YNNKEL (reference sequence). Trimming at V came to 2 bases and at J to 0 bases, leaving 9 bases not matched to a gene. CDR3 length: 17 residues.